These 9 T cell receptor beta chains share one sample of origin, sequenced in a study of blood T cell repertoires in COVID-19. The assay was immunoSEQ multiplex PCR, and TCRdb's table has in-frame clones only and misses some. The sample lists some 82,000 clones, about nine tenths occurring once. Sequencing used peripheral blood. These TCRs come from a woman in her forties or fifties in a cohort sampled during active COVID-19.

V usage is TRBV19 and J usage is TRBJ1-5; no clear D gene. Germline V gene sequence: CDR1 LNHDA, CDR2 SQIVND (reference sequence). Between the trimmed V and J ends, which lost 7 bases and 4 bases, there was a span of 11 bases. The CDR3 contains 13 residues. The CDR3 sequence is CASMGTGNQPQHF. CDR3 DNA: TGTGCCAGTATGGGTACGGGGAATCAGCCCCAGCATTTT.

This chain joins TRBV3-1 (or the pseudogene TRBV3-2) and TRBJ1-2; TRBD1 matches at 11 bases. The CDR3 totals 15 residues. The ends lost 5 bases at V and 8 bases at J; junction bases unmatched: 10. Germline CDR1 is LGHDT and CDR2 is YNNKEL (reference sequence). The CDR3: CASSDKGTGGGGYTF. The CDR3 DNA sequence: TGTGCCAGCAGCGACAAGGGGACAGGGGGAGGAGGCTACACCTTC.

The CDR3 sequence is CAISAGTGGNYGYTF. Written as DNA, the CDR3 is TGTGCCATCAGCGCCGGGACAGGGGGAAACTATGGCTACACCTTC. The gene calls are TRBV10-3 and TRBJ1-2; 11 bases agree with TRBD1. Germline lookup yields CDR1 ENHRY and CDR2 SYGVKD. This CDR3 region has 15 residues. J was trimmed by 2 bases and V by 6 bases; bases with no gene match: 5.

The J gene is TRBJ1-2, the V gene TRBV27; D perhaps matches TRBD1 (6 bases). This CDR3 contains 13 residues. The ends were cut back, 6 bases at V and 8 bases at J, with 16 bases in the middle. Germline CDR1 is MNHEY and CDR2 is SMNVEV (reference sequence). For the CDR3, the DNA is TGTGCCAGCAGGTATCAGGGGAACGGCGGCTACACCTTC. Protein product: CASRYQGNGGYTF.

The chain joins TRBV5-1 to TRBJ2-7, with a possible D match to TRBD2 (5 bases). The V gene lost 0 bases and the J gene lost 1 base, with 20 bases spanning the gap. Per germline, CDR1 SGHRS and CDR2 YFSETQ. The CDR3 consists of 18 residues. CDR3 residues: CASSLDSLGGRPSYEQYF. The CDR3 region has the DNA TGCGCCAGCAGCTTGGATTCCCTGGGCGGGCGTCCGTCCTACGAGCAGTACTTC.

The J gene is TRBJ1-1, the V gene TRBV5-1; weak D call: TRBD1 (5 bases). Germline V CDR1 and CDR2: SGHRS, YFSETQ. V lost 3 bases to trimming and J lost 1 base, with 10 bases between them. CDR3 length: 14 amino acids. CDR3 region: CASSSAQGNTEAFF. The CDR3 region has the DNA TGCGCCAGCAGCTCAGCTCAGGGGAACACTGAAGCTTTCTTT.

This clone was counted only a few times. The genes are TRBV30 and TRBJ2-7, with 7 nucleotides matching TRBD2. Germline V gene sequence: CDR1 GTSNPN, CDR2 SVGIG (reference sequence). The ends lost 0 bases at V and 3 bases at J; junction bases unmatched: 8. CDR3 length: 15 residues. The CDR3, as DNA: TGTGCCTGGAGTGTACCAGGCGGGAGACTCTACGAGCAGTACTTC. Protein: CAWSVPGGRLYEQYF.

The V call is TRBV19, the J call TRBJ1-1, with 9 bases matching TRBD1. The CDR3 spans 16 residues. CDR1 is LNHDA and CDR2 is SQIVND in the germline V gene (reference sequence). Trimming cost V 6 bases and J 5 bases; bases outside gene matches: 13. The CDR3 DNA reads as TGTGCCAGTAGGCCCGGGACAGGGCGGAGGTATACTGAAGCTTTCTTT. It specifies CASRPGTGRRYTEAFF.

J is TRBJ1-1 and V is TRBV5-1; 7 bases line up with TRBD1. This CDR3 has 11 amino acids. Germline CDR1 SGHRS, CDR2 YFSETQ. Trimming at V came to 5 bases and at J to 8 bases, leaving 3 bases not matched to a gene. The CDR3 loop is CASSHRGEAFF. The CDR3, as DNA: TGCGCCAGCAGTCACAGGGGCGAAGCTTTCTTT. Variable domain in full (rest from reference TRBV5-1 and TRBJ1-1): KAGVTQTPRYLIKTRGQQVTLSCSPISGHRSVSWYQQTPGQGLQFLFEYFSETQRNKGNFPGRFSGRQFSNSRSEMNVSTLELGDSALYLCASSHRGEAFFGQGTRLTVV.